A selection of T cell receptor beta chains follows, all from one sample in a study of blood T cell repertoires in COVID-19. Clones were sequenced by immunoSEQ multiplex PCR, and TCRdb holds only the in-frame ones, with some missing. The sample consists of approximately 280,000 clones, around 87% of them appearing once. Sequences were obtained from PBMCs or T cells enriched from blood (not recorded which). The receptor set was obtained from a woman aged 18 to 35 with acute COVID-19. Each CDR3 is given with its conserved first and last residue. Each record gives: clone size, J gene, D gene, V gene, CDR3 protein, CDR3 DNA. The D gene is left open where the match is weak. Clone size appears in some rows only: once, few, many, or a class for an expanded clone.

abundance: -
j_gene: TRBJ1-5
d_gene: -
v_gene: TRBV28
CDR3aa: CASRQGTGGRDNQPQHF
CDR3nt: TGTGCCAGCAGACAGGGAACAGGTGGCAGAGACAATCAGCCCCAGCATTTT

abundance: -
j_gene: TRBJ2-7
d_gene: -
v_gene: TRBV30
CDR3aa: CAWSSTHPYEQYF
CDR3nt: TGTGCCTGGAGTTCGACACATCCCTACGAGCAGTACTTC

abundance: -
j_gene: TRBJ1-3
d_gene: TRBD1
v_gene: TRBV11-2
CDR3aa: CASSLDRDRNTIYF
CDR3nt: TGTGCCAGCAGCTTGGACAGGGATCGTAACACCATATATTTT

abundance: -
j_gene: TRBJ1-3
d_gene: -
v_gene: TRBV5-8
CDR3aa: CASSLVRTAGNTIYF
CDR3nt: TGTGCCAGCAGCTTGGTTCGGACAGCCGGAAACACCATATATTTT

abundance: -
j_gene: TRBJ2-7
d_gene: -
v_gene: TRBV5-1
CDR3aa: CASSLGAGREQYF
CDR3nt: TGCGCCAGCAGCTTGGGGGCAGGGCGCGAGCAGTACTTC

abundance: -
j_gene: TRBJ1-1
d_gene: TRBD1
v_gene: TRBV9
CDR3aa: CASSEAPRGRGTEAFF
CDR3nt: TGTGCCAGCAGCGAAGCGCCTAGGGGGCGGGGCACTGAAGCTTTCTTT

abundance: -
j_gene: TRBJ2-7
d_gene: TRBD2
v_gene: TRBV4-2
CDR3aa: CASSQRLAGGSEQYF
CDR3nt: TGTGCCAGCAGCCAAAGACTAGCGGGAGGGAGCGAGCAGTACTTC

abundance: -
j_gene: TRBJ1-1
d_gene: TRBD1
v_gene: TRBV5-1
CDR3aa: CASSPWTGTNTEAFF
CDR3nt: TGCGCCAGCAGCCCGTGGACAGGGACGAACACTGAAGCTTTCTTT

abundance: -
j_gene: TRBJ2-6
d_gene: -
v_gene: TRBV4-3
CDR3aa: CASSQGWGRHSGANVLTF
CDR3nt: TGCGCCAGCAGCCAAGGGTGGGGCAGGCACTCTGGGGCCAACGTCCTGACTTTC

abundance: -
j_gene: TRBJ2-1
d_gene: TRBD2
v_gene: TRBV9
CDR3aa: CASSVAGGPYNEQFF
CDR3nt: TGTGCCAGCAGCGTCGCGGGGGGACCTTACAATGAGCAGTTCTTC

abundance: -
j_gene: TRBJ1-1
d_gene: -
v_gene: TRBV6-5
CDR3aa: CASSYGGMNTEAFF
CDR3nt: TGTGCCAGCAGTTACGGCGGTATGAACACTGAAGCTTTCTTT

abundance: -
j_gene: TRBJ2-2
d_gene: TRBD1
v_gene: TRBV14
CDR3aa: CASSRDRVNTGELFF
CDR3nt: TGTGCCAGCAGCCGGGACAGGGTGAACACCGGGGAGCTGTTTTTT

abundance: -
j_gene: TRBJ1-5
d_gene: -
v_gene: TRBV11-2
CDR3aa: CASSLGQRQPQHF
CDR3nt: TGTGCCAGCAGCTTAGGCCAGCGGCAGCCCCAGCATTTT

abundance: -
j_gene: TRBJ1-5
d_gene: -
v_gene: TRBV7-8
CDR3aa: CASSFGRASNQPQHF
CDR3nt: TGTGCCAGCAGCTTTGGCAGGGCAAGCAATCAGCCCCAGCATTTT

abundance: -
j_gene: TRBJ2-7
d_gene: -
v_gene: TRBV11-2
CDR3aa: CASSTTGATAYEQYF
CDR3nt: TGTGCCAGCAGCACGACGGGAGCGACGGCCTACGAGCAGTACTTC

abundance: -
j_gene: TRBJ1-5
d_gene: TRBD1
v_gene: TRBV30
CDR3aa: CAWSVPRGIKPQHF
CDR3nt: TGTGCCTGGAGTGTACCCAGGGGGATCAAGCCCCAGCATTTT

abundance: -
j_gene: TRBJ2-7
d_gene: -
v_gene: TRBV15
CDR3aa: CATSSLTGTGRASYEQYF
CDR3nt: TGTGCCACCAGCAGCCTCACCGGAACAGGGAGAGCTTCCTACGAGCAGTACTTC

abundance: -
j_gene: TRBJ2-7
d_gene: TRBD2
v_gene: TRBV5-6
CDR3aa: CASSYASGLSSYEQYF
CDR3nt: TGTGCCAGCAGCTATGCTAGCGGGTTAAGCTCCTACGAGCAGTACTTC

abundance: -
j_gene: TRBJ1-2
d_gene: -
v_gene: TRBV20-1
CDR3aa: CSATGEHGYTF
CDR3nt: TGCAGTGCTACAGGGGAGCATGGCTACACCTTC

abundance: few
j_gene: TRBJ1-5
d_gene: -
v_gene: TRBV4-1
CDR3aa: CASSPAGGNSNQPQHF
CDR3nt: TGCGCCAGCAGCCCTGCGGGGGGCAACAGCAATCAGCCCCAGCATTTT

abundance: -
j_gene: TRBJ2-7
d_gene: TRBD2
v_gene: TRBV7-9
CDR3aa: CASSSRGGLAGLPYEQYF
CDR3nt: TGTGCCAGCAGCTCCCGGGGCGGGCTAGCGGGACTCCCCTACGAGCAGTACTTC

abundance: -
j_gene: TRBJ1-2
d_gene: TRBD1
v_gene: TRBV30
CDR3aa: CAWDIRGLGYGYTF
CDR3nt: TGTGCCTGGGATATCAGGGGGCTTGGCTATGGCTACACCTTC

abundance: once
j_gene: TRBJ2-5
d_gene: -
v_gene: TRBV9
CDR3aa: CASSVSEETQYF
CDR3nt: TGTGCCAGCAGCGTTTCCGAGGAGACCCAGTACTTC

abundance: -
j_gene: TRBJ1-6
d_gene: -
v_gene: TRBV27
CDR3aa: CASSFDRGSPLHF
CDR3nt: TGTGCCAGCAGTTTCGACAGAGGTTCACCCCTCCACTTT

abundance: -
j_gene: TRBJ2-4
d_gene: -
v_gene: TRBV27
CDR3aa: CASSSLLVAKNIQYF
CDR3nt: TGTGCCAGCAGTTCTCTCCTTGTGGCCAAAAACATTCAGTACTTC

abundance: -
j_gene: TRBJ1-5
d_gene: -
v_gene: TRBV7-2
CDR3aa: CASSLAGLGNQPQHF
CDR3nt: TGTGCCAGCAGCTTAGCGGGGCTAGGGAATCAGCCCCAGCATTTT

abundance: -
j_gene: TRBJ1-2
d_gene: -
v_gene: TRBV2
CDR3aa: CASIVTAINYGYTF
CDR3nt: TGTGCCAGCATTGTGACAGCGATCAACTATGGCTACACCTTC

abundance: -
j_gene: TRBJ2-3
d_gene: -
v_gene: TRBV7-9
CDR3aa: CASSSTFGPHTDTQYF
CDR3nt: TGTGCCAGCAGCTCCACCTTCGGTCCCCACACAGATACGCAGTATTTT

abundance: -
j_gene: TRBJ1-5
d_gene: -
v_gene: TRBV27
CDR3aa: CASSEGRSNQPQHF
CDR3nt: TGTGCCAGCAGCGAGGGAAGGAGCAATCAGCCCCAGCATTTT

abundance: -
j_gene: TRBJ2-5
d_gene: TRBD2
v_gene: TRBV14
CDR3aa: CASSHPTGAGGEETQYF
CDR3nt: TGTGCCAGCAGCCACCCCACCGGTGCGGGAGGAGAAGAGACCCAGTACTTC

abundance: -
j_gene: TRBJ2-3
d_gene: TRBD1
v_gene: TRBV12-5
CDR3aa: CASETTGVVGDTQYF
CDR3nt: TGTGCTAGTGAAACAACAGGGGTCGTTGGAGATACGCAGTATTTT

abundance: -
j_gene: TRBJ2-1
d_gene: TRBD2
v_gene: TRBV7-8
CDR3aa: CASSLALLAGGPGEQFF
CDR3nt: TGTGCCAGCAGCTTAGCGCTTCTCGCGGGAGGGCCGGGTGAGCAGTTCTTC

abundance: -
j_gene: TRBJ1-2
d_gene: -
v_gene: TRBV7-8
CDR3aa: CASSRGGDNYGYTF
CDR3nt: TGTGCCAGCAGCCGAGGGGGGGACAACTATGGCTACACCTTC

abundance: -
j_gene: TRBJ2-7
d_gene: -
v_gene: TRBV18
CDR3aa: CASSPNQVTSHEQYF
CDR3nt: TGTGCCAGCTCACCTAACCAGGTTACCTCCCACGAGCAGTACTTC

abundance: -
j_gene: TRBJ2-1
d_gene: -
v_gene: TRBV9
CDR3aa: CASSVGGSSSYNEQFF
CDR3nt: TGTGCCAGCAGCGTAGGAGGGAGTAGCTCCTACAATGAGCAGTTCTTC

abundance: -
j_gene: TRBJ1-6
d_gene: TRBD1
v_gene: TRBV4-3
CDR3aa: CASSRDRGSYNSPLHF
CDR3nt: TGCGCCAGCAGCCGGGACAGGGGCTCCTATAATTCACCCCTCCACTTT

abundance: -
j_gene: TRBJ2-2
d_gene: -
v_gene: TRBV9
CDR3aa: CASSVRSSRDTGELFF
CDR3nt: TGTGCCAGCAGCGTAAGGAGTAGCCGGGACACCGGGGAGCTGTTTTTT

abundance: -
j_gene: TRBJ2-3
d_gene: TRBD2
v_gene: TRBV3-1/TRBV3-2
CDR3aa: CASSQDIGNAGVWTDTQYF
CDR3nt: TGTGCCAGCAGCCAAGATATAGGGAATGCGGGAGTGTGGACAGATACGCAGTATTTT

abundance: once
j_gene: TRBJ1-3
d_gene: -
v_gene: TRBV12-5
CDR3aa: CASGPPGNTIYF
CDR3nt: TGTGCTAGTGGTCCCCCAGGAAACACCATATATTTT

abundance: -
j_gene: TRBJ2-5
d_gene: -
v_gene: TRBV9
CDR3aa: CASTRGGRVMETQYF
CDR3nt: TGTGCCAGCACCCGCGGTGGCAGGGTGATGGAGACCCAGTACTTC

abundance: -
j_gene: TRBJ1-4
d_gene: -
v_gene: TRBV19
CDR3aa: CASTPRLQSNEKLFF
CDR3nt: TGTGCCAGTACCCCCAGGCTCCAATCTAATGAAAAACTGTTTTTT

abundance: once
j_gene: TRBJ1-3
d_gene: -
v_gene: TRBV5-5
CDR3aa: CASSLRGESRGNTIYF
CDR3nt: TGTGCCAGCAGCTTGCGTGGGGAGTCAAGGGGAAACACCATATATTTT

abundance: -
j_gene: TRBJ1-6
d_gene: -
v_gene: TRBV5-8
CDR3aa: CASSLELVVFSPLHF
CDR3nt: TGTGCCAGCAGCTTGGAGCTAGTCGTGTTTTCACCCCTCCACTTT

abundance: -
j_gene: TRBJ2-5
d_gene: TRBD1
v_gene: TRBV9
CDR3aa: CASSVAGGQGATQYF
CDR3nt: TGTGCCAGCAGCGTAGCTGGGGGACAGGGGGCTACCCAGTACTTC